Below are 26 T cell receptor beta chains sequenced from a single sample in a study of blood T cells in healthy people across ages. The second PCR ran roughly 6 to 11 cycles with a sample-barcoded 5' primer and J-beta primers. TCRdb reanalysed the 5' RACE reads using MiXCR and keeps one entry per CDR3 protein. Of 600,000 to 1,000,000 distinct CDR3 sequences in the sample, 25% were seen once. This same sample was also part of a study on T cells of mothers and their children.

Specimen: blood. The receptors were gathered from a boy aged 5-17 years in good health.

The table lists this clonotype with a few counts. The chain is built from TRBV27 and TRBJ2-7, with D perhaps TRBD1 or TRBD2 (5 bases each). CDR3 length: 15 residues. V was shortened by 6 bases and J by 0 bases, with 15 bases between the two germline ends. Germline loops: CDR1 MNHEY, CDR2 SMNVEV (reference sequence). The chain's CDR3 is CASRSNWDDSYEQYF. CDR3 DNA: TGTGCCAGCAGAAGTAATTGGGACGACTCCTACGAGCAGTACTTC.

The CDR3 loop is CASSIGMNTEAFF. The CDR3 region has the DNA TGTGCCAGTAGTATTGGTATGAACACTGAAGCTTTCTTT. V usage is TRBV19 and J usage is TRBJ1-1; D not certain. Germline V CDR1 and CDR2: LNHDA, SQIVND (reference sequence). This CDR3 contains 13 residues. V lost 3 bases and J 0 bases, leaving 5 bases between the germline ends.

As regards this clonotype: At one end, the junction sequence differs from germline, possibly due to a read error. The chain joins TRBV9 to TRBJ1-1, with a possible D match to TRBD1 (5 bases). The germline V gene has CDR1 SGDLS and CDR2 YYNGEE. CDR3 length equals 13 residues. DNA for the CDR3: TGTGCCAGCAGAGTAGACGAGGGGAATGAAGCTTTCTTT. Amino acids: CASRVDEGNEAFF.

This clonotype is a singleton in its sample. The rearrangement uses TRBV7-2 and TRBJ2-5, with D tentatively TRBD2 (6 bases). The CDR3 is 15 residues long. Germline V CDR1 and CDR2: SGHTA, FQGNSA. The V and J ends lost 3 bases and 5 bases respectively, with 16 bases between them. CDR3 sequence (DNA): TGTGCCAGCAGCTTTGGAGGGAACCTTAGGGAGACCCAGTACTTC. Translated, it gives CASSFGGNLRETQYF.

The chain carries TRBV20-1 and TRBJ2-7; 10 bases are shared with TRBD2. The V and J ends lost 4 bases and 6 bases, in that order; junction bases with no gene match: 6. The CDR3 has 13 residues. Germline V gene sequence: CDR1 DFQATT, CDR2 SNEGSKA (reference sequence). The CDR3 DNA reads as TGCAGTGCTAAACCTAGCGGGGGCCCCGAGCAGTACTTC. It is translated as CSAKPSGGPEQYF.

This chain links TRBV20-1 with TRBJ2-5; TRBD2 aligns across 9 bases. CDR1 and CDR2 (germline): DFQATT, SNEGSKA (reference sequence). This CDR3 is built from 16 residues. J gave up 4 bases and V 0 bases, and 9 bases lay outside the gene matches. The CDR3 nucleotides are TGCAGTGCTAGAGATCCGCGGGAGGGGCCAGGAGAGACCCAGTACTTC. This gives the protein CSARDPREGPGETQYF.

The CDR3 DNA follows: TGTGCCAGCAGTGAAGCTAGCGGGGGGGTGGATGAGCAGTTCTTC. Amino acids: CASSEASGGVDEQFF. The genes are TRBV2 and TRBJ2-1; 11 positions agree with TRBD2. This CDR3 region has 15 residues. The junction had 3 bases not matched to a gene; V was cut back by 0 bases and J by 8 bases. Per the germline V gene, CDR1 is SNHLY and CDR2 is FYNNEI.

The chain carries TRBV29-1 and TRBJ1-2, with 7 bases aligning to TRBD1. The CDR3 has 13 residues. Losses at the gene ends were 1 base for V and 4 bases for J; bases not matched to a gene: 3. Germline-derived CDR1 and CDR2 are SQVTM and ANQGSEA. This CDR3 is CSVEGGTAYGYTF. In DNA form, the CDR3 reads TGCAGCGTTGAAGGAGGGACAGCCTATGGCTACACCTTC. Full variable domain (outside the CDR3, taken from reference TRBV29-1 and TRBJ1-2): SAVISQKPSRDICQRGTSLTIQCQVDSQVTMMFWYRQQPGQSLTLIATANQGSEATYESGFVIDKFPISRPNLTFSTLTVSNMSPEDSSIYLCSVEGGTAYGYTFGSGTRLTVV.

In DNA, the CDR3 is TGTGCCAGCAGTTTGCGGGTACGGGCGGGAGGTAGTTATGGCTACACCTTC. It translates to CASSLRVRAGGSYGYTF. The rearrangement uses TRBV28 and TRBJ1-2, with no clear D. Between the trimmed V and J ends, which lost 3 bases and 5 bases, there was a span of 22 bases. Germline V lookup: CDR1 MDHEN, CDR2 SYDVKM. CDR3 length equals 17 residues.

This clonotype has a handful of counts. The CDR3 reads CASSQSSEQYF. The CDR3 bases are TGTGCCAGCAGCCAGTCGTCCGAGCAGTACTTC. V is TRBV6-2 or TRBV6-3 and J is TRBJ2-5; D is ambiguous. The J call may be wrong; the DNA end is better matched by TRBJ2-7. The CDR3 is 11 amino acids. Germline CDR1 MNHEY, CDR2 SVGEGT.

This chain connects TRBV6-5 to TRBJ2-4; D unclear. V lost 5 bases, J lost 0 bases, and 14 bases lay in between. Germline V gene data show CDR1 as MNHEY and CDR2 as SVGAGI. This CDR3 has 16 residues. CDR3 residues: CASSNIAAKAKNIQYF. DNA for the CDR3: TGTGCCAGCAGTAATATCGCAGCGAAAGCCAAAAACATTCAGTACTTC.

In its sample, this clonotype was seen a few times. The chain employs TRBV14 and TRBJ2-7; no firm D call. V was pared by 0 bases and J by 0 bases, with 9 bases between. The CDR3 is 15 residues long. Per the germline V gene, CDR1 is SGHDN and CDR2 is FVKESK. The CDR3 loop reads CASSQDLAFSYEQYF. The CDR3 DNA sequence: TGTGCCAGCAGCCAAGATCTGGCCTTCTCCTACGAGCAGTACTTC.

This clonotype was picked up a small number of times. The rearrangement joins TRBV7-8 to TRBJ2-5; D tentatively reads TRBD1 or TRBD2 (6 bases each). The closer fit of TRBJ2-1 to the DNA end suggests the J call may be wrong. The CDR3 length is 16 residues. Germline CDR1 SGHVS, CDR2 FQNEAQ. Written as DNA, the CDR3 is TGTGCCAGCAGCGAACCCCGGGGGCAGGGCAGCAATGAGCAGTTCTTC. It yields the protein CASSEPRGQGSNEQFF.

This clonotype was seen a few times. V usage is TRBV28 and J usage is TRBJ2-5; D is unresolved. The germline V and J ends were trimmed by 1 base and 2 bases, with 11 bases remaining between them. Germline V gives CDR1 MDHEN, CDR2 SYDVKM. This CDR3 is 15 amino acids long. The CDR3 bases are TGTGCCAGCAGTTTATCCGGACCTATGCAAGAGACCCAGTACTTC. This sequence encodes CASSLSGPMQETQYF.

The chain joins TRBV6-5 to TRBJ1-6; no clear D. Germline V gives CDR1 MNHEY, CDR2 SVGAGI. V was trimmed by 2 bases and J by 9 bases, leaving 20 bases between them. The CDR3 has 17 amino acids. CDR3 nucleotide sequence: TGTGCCAGCAGTTACAGCTTGGGCAGCATTCCCGGTTCACCCCTCCACTTT. Its translation is CASSYSLGSIPGSPLHF.

This clonotype was counted only a few times. The rearrangement joins TRBV4-3 to TRBJ2-2; D is unresolved. The germline CDR1 and CDR2 sequences are LGHNA and YSLEER. The CDR3 is 17 amino acids. Between the trimmed V and J ends, which lost 3 bases and 0 bases, there was a span of 14 bases. CDR3 nucleotides: TGCGCCAGCAGCCATTTTTGGACCTACACGAACACCGGGGAGCTGTTTTTT. Encoded protein: CASSHFWTYTNTGELFF.

CDR3 residues: CASSLVSQALYGYTF. The CDR3 DNA reads as TGCGCCAGCAGCTTGGTGTCGCAAGCTCTCTATGGCTACACCTTC. The chain has TRBV5-1 and TRBJ1-2; no clear D gene. CDR1 is SGHRS, CDR2 YFSETQ, per germline. The CDR3 totals 15 residues. V was clipped by 0 bases and J by 4 bases, with 13 bases between them.

This clonotype has only a few counts. V and J are TRBV6-2 or TRBV6-3 and TRBJ2-5; D might be TRBD2 (5 bases). The DNA end is a closer match to TRBJ2-1, so the J assignment may be wrong. CDR1 is MNHEY and CDR2 is SVGEGT in the germline V gene. The CDR3 is made up of 13 amino acids. CDR3 in DNA: TGTGCCAGCAGTTTCCGGGGAAACAATGAGCAGTTCTTC. Its translation: CASSFRGNNEQFF.

In this sample, this clonotype turned up a few times. The chain couples TRBV15 to TRBJ1-4; D gene unclear. This CDR3 comprises 16 residues. V lost 5 bases to trimming and J lost 0 bases, with 13 bases between them. CDR1 LNHNV and CDR2 YYDKDF come from the germline V gene (reference sequence). CDR3 sequence: CATSRYLGTTNEKLFF. The CDR3 DNA follows: TGTGCCACCAGCCGGTACCTTGGAACAACTAATGAAAAACTGTTTTTT.

The rearrangement uses TRBV3-1 and TRBJ1-2; tentative D call: TRBD1 (6 bases). The CDR3 covers 13 residues. Looked up from germline, CDR1 is LGHDT and CDR2 is YNNKEL (reference sequence). Trimming shortened V by 3 bases and J by 5 bases, and 10 bases separated the two germline ends. DNA for the CDR3: TGTGCCAGCAGCCAGGGGGCGACTTATGGCTACACCTTC. This codes for CASSQGATYGYTF.

The V gene is TRBV7-2, the J gene TRBJ2-1, with TRBD2 identical over 8 bases. V dropped 4 bases and J dropped 4; count of bases not matched to a gene: 15. Per germline, CDR1 SGHTA and CDR2 FQGNSA. The CDR3 runs 18 residues. The CDR3 coding sequence is TGTGCCAGCAGCTCCCGACCGGGCAGCGGGGGTGCTTACAATGAGCAGTTCTTC. Its translation: CASSSRPGSGGAYNEQFF.

This clonotype was found a few times. The chain employs TRBV28 and TRBJ2-1; tentatively, D is TRBD1 (8 bases). The last part of the DNA fits TRBJ2-7 better; the J call may be wrong. Germline V gene lookup returns CDR1 MDHEN and CDR2 SYDVKM. CDR3 length: 17 residues. CDR3 nucleotide sequence: TGTGCCAGCATAGGATATAATGACAGGGGAGGGTTCGGAGAGCAGTACTTC. Translation gives CASIGYNDRGGFGEQYF.

This clonotype was detected only a few times. This chain uses TRBV4-1 with TRBJ2-7; D is perhaps TRBD1 (6 bases). Per germline, CDR1 MGHRA and CDR2 YSYEKL. Trimming took 1 base from V and 4 from J, leaving 23 bases between them. The CDR3 totals 18 residues. The CDR3 coding sequence is TGCGCCAGCAGCCAAGGTTTGTTATCGGGACAAGGGATTTACGAGCAGTACTTC. It encodes CASSQGLLSGQGIYEQYF.

This chain connects TRBV29-1 to TRBJ1-1; D is perhaps TRBD1 (6 bases). The CDR3 is made up of 18 amino acids. Germline V lookup: CDR1 SQVTM, CDR2 ANQGSEA. V lost 4 bases to trimming and J lost 2 bases, with 26 bases between them. The CDR3 is CSVVGGGRVPIANTEAFF. Here the CDR3 DNA reads TGCAGCGTTGTGGGAGGGGGAAGGGTCCCGATCGCTAACACTGAAGCTTTCTTT.

The rearrangement joins TRBV7-2 to TRBJ2-7, with 7 nucleotides matching TRBD1. Trimming took 7 bases from V and 0 from J; bases not matched to a gene: 6. The germline V gene has CDR1 SGHTA and CDR2 FQGNSA. The CDR3 is 14 residues long. Here the CDR3 DNA reads TGTGCCAGCATGGACAGGTATAACTCCTACGAGCAGTACTTC. Encoded protein: CASMDRYNSYEQYF.

The rearrangement links TRBV28 to TRBJ2-1; the D call may be TRBD1 or TRBD2 (7 bases each). Germline V gives CDR1 MDHEN, CDR2 SYDVKM. CDR3 size: 16 residues. V lost 2 bases to trimming and J lost 8 bases, with 19 bases between them. CDR3 region: CASSLSGRGRVYEQFF. The DNA of the CDR3 is TGTGCCAGCAGTTTAAGCGGCAGGGGGAGGGTTTATGAGCAGTTCTTC.